This T cell receptor beta chain was observed in a study of T-cell reconstitution after alpha-beta-depleted transplantation in children. This sample's TCRbeta library carried unique molecular identifier barcodes. TCRdb recomputed calls from the PCR reads with MiXCR, one row per CDR3 protein. This sample has 80,000 or so distinct CDR3 sequences, with 14% found just once. Overall study results and limits: The main origin of T-cell counts and diversity one year after transplant was newly produced T cells.

The length of the CDR3 is 13 residues. V shed 3 bases and J shed 7 bases, with 11 bases lying between them. CDR1 is MDHEN and CDR2 is SYDVKM in the germline V gene. Comment on this clonotype: Its antigen is still unknown.

This clonotype originated in a male patient between 2 and 10 years old who had a stem cell transplant for acute lymphoblastic leukemia, so the T cells may come from the graft donor. Specimen: PBMCs, mostly from graft donor cells, collected 180 days after TCRalphabeta/CD19-depleted stem cell transplant. J is TRBJ2-3 and V is TRBV28; D is uncertain. CDR3 nucleotides: TGTGCCAGCAGTTTTGTCGTTTTGTATACGCAGTATTTT. Amino acids: CASSFVVLYTQYF.